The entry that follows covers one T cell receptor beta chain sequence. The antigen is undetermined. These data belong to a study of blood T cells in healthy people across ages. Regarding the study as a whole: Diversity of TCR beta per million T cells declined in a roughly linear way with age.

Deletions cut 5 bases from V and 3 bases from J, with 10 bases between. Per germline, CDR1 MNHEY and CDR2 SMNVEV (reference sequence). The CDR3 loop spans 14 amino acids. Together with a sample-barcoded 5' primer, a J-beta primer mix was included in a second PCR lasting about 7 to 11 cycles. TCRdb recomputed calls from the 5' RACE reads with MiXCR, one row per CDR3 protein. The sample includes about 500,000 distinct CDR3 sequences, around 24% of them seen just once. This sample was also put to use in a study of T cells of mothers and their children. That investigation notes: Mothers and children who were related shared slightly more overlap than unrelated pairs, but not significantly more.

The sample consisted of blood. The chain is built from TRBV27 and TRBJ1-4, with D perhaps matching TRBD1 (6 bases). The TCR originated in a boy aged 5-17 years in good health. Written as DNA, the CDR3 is TGTGCCAGCAGTATAGGGGGACCTAATGAAAAACTGTTTTTT. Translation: CASSIGGPNEKLFF.